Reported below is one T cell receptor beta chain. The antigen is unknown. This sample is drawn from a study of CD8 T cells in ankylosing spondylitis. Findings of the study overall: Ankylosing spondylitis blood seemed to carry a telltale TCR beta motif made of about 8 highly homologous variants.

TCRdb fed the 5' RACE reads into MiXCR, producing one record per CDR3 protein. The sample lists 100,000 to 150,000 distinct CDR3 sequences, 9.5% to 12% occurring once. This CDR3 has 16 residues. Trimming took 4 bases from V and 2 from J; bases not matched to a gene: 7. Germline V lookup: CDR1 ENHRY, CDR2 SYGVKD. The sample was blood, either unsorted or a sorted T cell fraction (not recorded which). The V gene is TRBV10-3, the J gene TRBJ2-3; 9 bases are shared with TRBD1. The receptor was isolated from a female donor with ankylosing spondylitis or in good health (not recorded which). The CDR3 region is CAISAGTGFDTDTQYF. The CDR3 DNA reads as TGTGCCATCAGTGCGGGGACAGGGTTCGACACAGATACGCAGTATTTT.